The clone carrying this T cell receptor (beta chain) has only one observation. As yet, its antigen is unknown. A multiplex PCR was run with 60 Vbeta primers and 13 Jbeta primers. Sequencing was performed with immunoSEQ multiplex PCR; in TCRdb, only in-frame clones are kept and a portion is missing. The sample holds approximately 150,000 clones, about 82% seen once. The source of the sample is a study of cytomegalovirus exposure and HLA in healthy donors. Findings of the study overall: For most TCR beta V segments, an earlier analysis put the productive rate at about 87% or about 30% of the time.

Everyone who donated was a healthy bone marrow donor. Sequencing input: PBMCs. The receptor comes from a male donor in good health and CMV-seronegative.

The CDR3 nucleotides read TGTGCCAGCAGCCAAGTAGGTGCGGGAGTCACCGGGGAGCTGTTTTTT. Residues: CASSQVGAGVTGELFF. The chain carries TRBV4-2 and TRBJ2-2, with 7 bases matching TRBD2. V was clipped by 1 base and J by 4 bases; unmatched bases: 6. The V gene's germline CDR1 is LGHNA and CDR2 YNFKEQ. This CDR3 comprises 16 residues.